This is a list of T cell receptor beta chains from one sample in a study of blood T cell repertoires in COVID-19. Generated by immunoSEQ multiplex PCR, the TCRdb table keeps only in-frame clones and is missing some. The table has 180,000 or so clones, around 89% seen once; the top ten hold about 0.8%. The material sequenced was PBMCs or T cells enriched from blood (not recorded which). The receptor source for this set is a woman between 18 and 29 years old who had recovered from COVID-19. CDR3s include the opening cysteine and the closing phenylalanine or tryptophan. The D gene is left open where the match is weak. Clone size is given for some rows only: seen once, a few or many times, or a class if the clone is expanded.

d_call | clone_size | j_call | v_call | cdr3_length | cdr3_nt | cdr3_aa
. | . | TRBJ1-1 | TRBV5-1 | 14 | TGCGCCAGCAGCCCCCGTGATCTGGCCGCTGAAGCTTTCTTT | CASSPRDLAAEAFF
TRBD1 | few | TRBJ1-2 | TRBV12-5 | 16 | TGTGCTAGTGGCCGGGCGTGGACAGGGAGTAACTATGGCTACACCTTC | CASGRAWTGSNYGYTF
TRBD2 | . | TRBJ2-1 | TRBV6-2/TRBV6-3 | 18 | TGTGCCAGCAGCCTCGGGACTAGCGGGAGACGACTTGACAATGAGCAGTTCTTC | CASSLGTSGRRLDNEQFF
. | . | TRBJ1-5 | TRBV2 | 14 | TGTGCCAGTCGAACTGACAGGAATCATCAGCCCCAGCATTTT | CASRTDRNHQPQHF
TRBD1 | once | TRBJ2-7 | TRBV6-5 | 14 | TGTGCCAGCGGTTGGGGACAGGGGGCTTACGAGCAGTACTTC | CASGWGQGAYEQYF
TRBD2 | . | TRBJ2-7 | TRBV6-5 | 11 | TGTGCCGTGGCGGGACTATACGAGCAGTACTTC | CAVAGLYEQYF
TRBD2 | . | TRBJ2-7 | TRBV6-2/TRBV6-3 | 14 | TGTGCCAGCAGGCCTAGCGGCGGAAACTACGAGCAGTACTTC | CASRPSGGNYEQYF
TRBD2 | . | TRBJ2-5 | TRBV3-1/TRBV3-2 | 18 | TGTGCCAGCAGCCAAGTGAAGCTTTGGTGGTGCGGGGGAGAGACCCAGTACTTC | CASSQVKLWWCGGETQYF
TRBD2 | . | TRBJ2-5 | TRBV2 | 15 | TGTGCCAGCAGTGAAGTGATAGCGGGGCAAGAGACCCAGTACTTC | CASSEVIAGQETQYF
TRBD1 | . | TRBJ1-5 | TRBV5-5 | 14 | TGTGCCAGCAGCTCCGGACAGGCGCATCAGCCCCAGCATTTT | CASSSGQAHQPQHF
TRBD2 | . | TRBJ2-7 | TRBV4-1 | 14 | TGCGCCAGCAGCCTCGGGACTAGCGGGTACGAGCAGTACTTC | CASSLGTSGYEQYF
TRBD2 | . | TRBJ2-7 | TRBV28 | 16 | TGTGCCAGCAGTCCATCTCTTAGCGGGAGCCCCTACGAGCAGTACTTC | CASSPSLSGSPYEQYF
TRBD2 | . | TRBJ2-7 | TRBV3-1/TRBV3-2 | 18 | TGTGCCAGCAGCCGCCGGGACAGGATCACTAGCGGGAGGGACGAGCAGTACTTC | CASSRRDRITSGRDEQYF
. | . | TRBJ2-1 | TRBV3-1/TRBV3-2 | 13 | TGTGCCAGCAGCTCTCGAGGGGGGGGTGAGCAGTTCTTC | CASSSRGGGEQFF
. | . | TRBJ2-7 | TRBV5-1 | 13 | TGCGCCAGCAGCTTGGGAGGGCAGCCCGAGCAGTACTTC | CASSLGGQPEQYF
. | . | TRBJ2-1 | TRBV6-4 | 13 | TGTGCCAGCATGGGCGGGAAGTACAATGAGCAGTTCTTC | CASMGGKYNEQFF
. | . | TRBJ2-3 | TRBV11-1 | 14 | TGTGCCAGCAGCCCGGACAGAAGCACAGATACGCAGTATTTT | CASSPDRSTDTQYF
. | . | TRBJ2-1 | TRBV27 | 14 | TGTGCCAGCAGTTTAATGGCGGCCTACAATGAGCAGTTCTTC | CASSLMAAYNEQFF
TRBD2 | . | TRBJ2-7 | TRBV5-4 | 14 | TGTGCCAGCAGCTTGCGCGGGAGTGAGCCTCTTCAGTACTTC | CASSLRGSEPLQYF
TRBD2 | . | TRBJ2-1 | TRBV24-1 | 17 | TGTGCCACCAGTGACTTCGGACTAGCGGGAGTCTACAATGAGCAGTTCTTC | CATSDFGLAGVYNEQFF
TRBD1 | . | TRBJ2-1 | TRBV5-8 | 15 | TGTGCCAGCAGCTGGGACAGGGTCCCCTACAATGAGCAGTTCTTC | CASSWDRVPYNEQFF
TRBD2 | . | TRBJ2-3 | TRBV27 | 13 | TGTGCCAGCAGTGGACTAGCGGTAGATACGCAGTATTTT | CASSGLAVDTQYF
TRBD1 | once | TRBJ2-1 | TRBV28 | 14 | TGTGCCAGCAGTGACAGGGGGCCCGCGGATGAGCAGTTCTTC | CASSDRGPADEQFF
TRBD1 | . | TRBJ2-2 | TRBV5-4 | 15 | TGTGCCAGCAGCCTAACAGGGGGCCGCACCGGGGAGCTGTTTTTT | CASSLTGGRTGELFF
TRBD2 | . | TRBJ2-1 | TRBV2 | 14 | TGTGCCAGCTCAGGTTGGCTAGCGGACAATGAGCAGTTCTTC | CASSGWLADNEQFF
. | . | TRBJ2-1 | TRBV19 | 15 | TGTGCCAGTAGTATAGCCCCTCGAGCTTACAATGAGCAGTTCTTC | CASSIAPRAYNEQFF
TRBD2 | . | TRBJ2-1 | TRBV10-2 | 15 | TGCGCCAGCAGGTTTACTAGCGGGAAAGGTAATGAGCAGTTCTTC | CASRFTSGKGNEQFF
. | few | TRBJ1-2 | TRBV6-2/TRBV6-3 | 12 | TGTGCCAGCAGTTACGCAGGGAAAGGCTACACCTTC | CASSYAGKGYTF
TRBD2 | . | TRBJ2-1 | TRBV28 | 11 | TGTGCCAGCAGGCAAGCGGGGGAGCAGTTCTTC | CASRQAGEQFF
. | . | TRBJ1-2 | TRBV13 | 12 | TGTGCCAGCAGCTTACGAGTGGATGGCTACACCTTC | CASSLRVDGYTF
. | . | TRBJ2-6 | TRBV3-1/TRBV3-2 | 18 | TGTGCCAGCAGTCGCTACACCTTACAGAGCTCTGGGGCCAACGTCCTGACTTTC | CASSRYTLQSSGANVLTF
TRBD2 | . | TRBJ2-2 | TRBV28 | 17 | TGTGCCAGCAGTTTCCCCGGACTAGCGGCGAACACCGGGGAGCTGTTTTTT | CASSFPGLAANTGELFF
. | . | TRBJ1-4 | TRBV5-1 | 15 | TGCGCCAGCAGCCCCTCCGGGAGGGCTAATGAAAAACTGTTTTTT | CASSPSGRANEKLFF
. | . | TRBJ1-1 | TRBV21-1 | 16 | TGTGCCAGCAGCTACCGGGACAGGGCCTTGAACACTGAAGCTTTCTTT | CASSYRDRALNTEAFF
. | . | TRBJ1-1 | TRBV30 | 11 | TGTGCCGGCCCAGGGCAGCCTGAAGCTTTCTTT | CAGPGQPEAFF
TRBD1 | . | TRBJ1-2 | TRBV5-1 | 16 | TGCGCCAGCAGCTCCGGGACAGGGGGCGCGGACTATGGCTACACCTTC | CASSSGTGGADYGYTF